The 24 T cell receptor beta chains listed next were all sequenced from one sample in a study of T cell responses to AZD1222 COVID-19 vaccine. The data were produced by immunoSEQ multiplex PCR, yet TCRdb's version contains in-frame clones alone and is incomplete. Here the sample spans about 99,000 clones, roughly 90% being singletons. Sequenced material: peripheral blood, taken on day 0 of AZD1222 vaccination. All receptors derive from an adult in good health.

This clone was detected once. Here the CDR3 DNA reads TGTGCCAGCAGTCAATCGACTAGCGGGAGGGCCCGTGAGACAGATACGCAGTATTTT. As protein: CASSQSTSGRARETDTQYF. The V and J genes are TRBV2 and TRBJ2-3; 14 nucleotides match TRBD2. The germline CDR1 and CDR2 sequences are SNHLY and FYNNEI. The trim removed 5 bases at V and 3 bases at J, leaving 13 bases unmatched. The CDR3 contains 19 residues.

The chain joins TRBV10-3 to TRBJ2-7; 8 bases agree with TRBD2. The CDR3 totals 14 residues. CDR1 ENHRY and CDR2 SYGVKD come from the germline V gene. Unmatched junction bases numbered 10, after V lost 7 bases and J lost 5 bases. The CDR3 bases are TGTGCCATCACCAAAGGCCCGACTAGCGACGAGCAGTACTTC. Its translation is CAITKGPTSDEQYF.

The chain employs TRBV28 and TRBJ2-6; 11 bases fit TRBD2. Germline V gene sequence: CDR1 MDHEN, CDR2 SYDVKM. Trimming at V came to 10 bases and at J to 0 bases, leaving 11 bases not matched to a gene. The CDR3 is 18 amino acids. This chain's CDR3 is CATHAGTSGSSGANVLTF. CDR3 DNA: TGTGCCACACACGCCGGGACTAGCGGAAGCTCTGGGGCCAACGTCCTGACTTTC. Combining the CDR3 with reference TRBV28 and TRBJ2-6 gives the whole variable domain DVKVTQSSRYLVKRTGEKVFLECVQDMDHENMFWYRQDPGLGLRLIYFSYDVKMKEKGDIPEGYSVSREKKERFSLILESASTNQTSMYLCATHAGTSGSSGANVLTFGAGSRLTVL.

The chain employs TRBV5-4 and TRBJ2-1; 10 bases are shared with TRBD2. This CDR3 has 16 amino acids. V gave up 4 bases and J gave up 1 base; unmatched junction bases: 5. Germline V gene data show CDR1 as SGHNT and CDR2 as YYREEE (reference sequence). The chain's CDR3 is CASSGGTSESYNEQFF. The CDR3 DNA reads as TGTGCCAGCAGCGGCGGGACTAGCGAATCCTACAATGAGCAGTTCTTC.

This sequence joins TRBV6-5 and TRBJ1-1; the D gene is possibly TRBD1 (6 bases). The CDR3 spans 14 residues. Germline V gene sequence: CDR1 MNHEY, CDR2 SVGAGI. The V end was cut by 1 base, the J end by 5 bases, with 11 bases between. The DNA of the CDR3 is TGTGCCAGCAGTTACTATGGGGGCTATACTGAAGCTTTCTTT. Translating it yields CASSYYGGYTEAFF.

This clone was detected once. The CDR3 sequence is CASSVNTGELFF. In nucleotides, the CDR3 is TGTGCCAGCAGCGTAAACACCGGGGAGCTGTTTTTT. The genes are TRBV9 and TRBJ2-2; D ambiguous. The germline V gene encodes CDR1 SGDLS and CDR2 YYNGEE. The CDR3 loop spans 12 amino acids. V was clipped by 1 base and J by 2 bases, with 0 bases between them.

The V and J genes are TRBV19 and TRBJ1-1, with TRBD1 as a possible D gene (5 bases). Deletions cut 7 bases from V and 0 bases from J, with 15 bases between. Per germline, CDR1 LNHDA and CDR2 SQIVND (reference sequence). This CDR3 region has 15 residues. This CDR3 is CASIPRDSVNTEAFF. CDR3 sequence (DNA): TGTGCCAGTATCCCCCGGGACTCCGTGAACACTGAAGCTTTCTTT.

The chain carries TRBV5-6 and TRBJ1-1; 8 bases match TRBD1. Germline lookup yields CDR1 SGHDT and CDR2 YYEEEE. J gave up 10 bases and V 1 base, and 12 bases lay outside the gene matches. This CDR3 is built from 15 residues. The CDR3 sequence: CASSLPVVGQGPAFF. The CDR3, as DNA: TGTGCCAGCAGCTTGCCGGTTGTTGGACAGGGACCAGCTTTCTTT.

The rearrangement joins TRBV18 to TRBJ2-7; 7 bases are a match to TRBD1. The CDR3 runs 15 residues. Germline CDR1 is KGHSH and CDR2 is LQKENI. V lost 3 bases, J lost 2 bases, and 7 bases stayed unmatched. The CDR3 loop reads CASSPVGTEPYEQYF. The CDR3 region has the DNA TGTGCCAGCTCACCGGTGGGGACAGAACCCTACGAGCAGTACTTC.

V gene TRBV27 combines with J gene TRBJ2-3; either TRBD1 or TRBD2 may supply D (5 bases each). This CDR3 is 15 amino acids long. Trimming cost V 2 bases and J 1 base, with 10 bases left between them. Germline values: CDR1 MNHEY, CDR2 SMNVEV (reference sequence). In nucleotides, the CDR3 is TGTGCCAGCAGTTTAGGGGGAGTTCGCACAGATACGCAGTATTTT. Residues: CASSLGGVRTDTQYF.

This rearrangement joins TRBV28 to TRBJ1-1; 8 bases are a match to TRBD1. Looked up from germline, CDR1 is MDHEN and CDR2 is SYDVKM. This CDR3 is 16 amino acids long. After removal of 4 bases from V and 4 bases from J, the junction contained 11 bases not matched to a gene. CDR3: CASSSSGTGLSTEAFF. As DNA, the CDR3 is TGTGCCAGCAGTTCAAGCGGGACAGGACTTTCCACTGAAGCTTTCTTT. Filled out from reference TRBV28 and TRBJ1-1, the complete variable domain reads DVKVTQSSRYLVKRTGEKVFLECVQDMDHENMFWYRQDPGLGLRLIYFSYDVKMKEKGDIPEGYSVSREKKERFSLILESASTNQTSMYLCASSSSGTGLSTEAFFGQGTRLTVV.

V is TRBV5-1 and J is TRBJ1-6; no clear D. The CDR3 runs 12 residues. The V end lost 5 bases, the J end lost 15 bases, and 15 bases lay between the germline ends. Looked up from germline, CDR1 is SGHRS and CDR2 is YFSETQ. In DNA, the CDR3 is TGCGCCAGCAGAGTTGCCAATGATCGCCTCCACTTT. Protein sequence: CASRVANDRLHF.

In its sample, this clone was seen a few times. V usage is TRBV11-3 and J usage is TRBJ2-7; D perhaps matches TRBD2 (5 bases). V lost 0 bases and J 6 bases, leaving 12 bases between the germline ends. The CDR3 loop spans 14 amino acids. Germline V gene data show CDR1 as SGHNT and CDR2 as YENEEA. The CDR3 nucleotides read TGTGCCAGCAGCTTAGATGGCACCCGGGGCGAGCAGTACTTC. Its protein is CASSLDGTRGEQYF.

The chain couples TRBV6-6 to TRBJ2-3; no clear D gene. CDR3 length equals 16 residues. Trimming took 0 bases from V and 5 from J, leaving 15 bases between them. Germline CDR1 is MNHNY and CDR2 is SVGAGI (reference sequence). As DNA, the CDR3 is TGTGCCAGCAGTTACTCTTCGGGCTTTGTAGGAGATACGCAGTATTTT. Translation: CASSYSSGFVGDTQYF.

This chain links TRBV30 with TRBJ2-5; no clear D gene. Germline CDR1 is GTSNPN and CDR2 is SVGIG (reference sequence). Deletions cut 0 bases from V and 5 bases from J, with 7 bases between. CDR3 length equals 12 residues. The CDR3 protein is CAWSVTGETQYF. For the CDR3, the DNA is TGTGCCTGGAGTGTGACCGGGGAGACCCAGTACTTC.

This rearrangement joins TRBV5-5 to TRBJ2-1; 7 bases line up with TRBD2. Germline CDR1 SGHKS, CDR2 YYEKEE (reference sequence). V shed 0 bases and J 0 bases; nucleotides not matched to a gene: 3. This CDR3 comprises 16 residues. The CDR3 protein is CASSLVPGGSYNEQFF. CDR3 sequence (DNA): TGTGCCAGCAGCTTGGTTCCGGGGGGCTCCTACAATGAGCAGTTCTTC.

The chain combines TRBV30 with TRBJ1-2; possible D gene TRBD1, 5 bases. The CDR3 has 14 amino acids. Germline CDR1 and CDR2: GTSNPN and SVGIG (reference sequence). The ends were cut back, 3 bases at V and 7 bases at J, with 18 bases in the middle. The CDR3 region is CAWSPGAAVGGYTF. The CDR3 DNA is TGTGCCTGGAGCCCCGGGGCGGCGGTGGGTGGCTACACCTTC.

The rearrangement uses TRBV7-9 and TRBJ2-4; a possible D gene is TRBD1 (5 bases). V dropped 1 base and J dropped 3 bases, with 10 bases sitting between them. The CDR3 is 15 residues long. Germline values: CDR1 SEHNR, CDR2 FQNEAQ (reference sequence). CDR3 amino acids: CASSLGDSLKNIQYF. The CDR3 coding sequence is TGTGCCAGCAGCTTAGGAGACAGCCTCAAAAACATTCAGTACTTC.

Here the CDR3 reads CAHPLAGPGDEQYF. CDR3 coding DNA: TGTGCCCACCCCTTAGCGGGGCCAGGGGACGAGCAGTACTTC. The rearrangement links TRBV7-3 to TRBJ2-7; TRBD2 matches 8 bases. The CDR3 spans 14 residues. Trimming took 11 bases from V and 5 from J; bases not matched to a gene: 14. Germline loops: CDR1 SGHTA, CDR2 FQGTGA.

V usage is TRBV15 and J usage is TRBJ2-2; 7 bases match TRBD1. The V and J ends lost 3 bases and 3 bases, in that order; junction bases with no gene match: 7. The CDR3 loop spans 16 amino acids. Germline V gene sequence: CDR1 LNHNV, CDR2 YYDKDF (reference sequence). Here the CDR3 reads CATSRSRGLYTGELFF. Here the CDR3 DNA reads TGTGCCACCAGCAGGAGCAGGGGGTTGTACACCGGGGAGCTGTTTTTT. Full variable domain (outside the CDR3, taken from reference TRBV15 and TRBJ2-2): DAMVIQNPRYQVTQFGKPVTLSCSQTLNHNVMYWYQQKSSQAPKLLFHYYDKDFNNEADTPDNFQSRRPNTSFCFLDIRSPGLGDTAMYLCATSRSRGLYTGELFFGEGSRLTVL.

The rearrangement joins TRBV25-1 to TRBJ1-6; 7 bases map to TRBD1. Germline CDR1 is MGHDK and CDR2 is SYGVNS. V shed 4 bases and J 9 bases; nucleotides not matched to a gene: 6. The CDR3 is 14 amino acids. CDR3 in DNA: TGTGCCAGCAGTGGTGACAGGGAGGCTTCACCCCTCCACTTT. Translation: CASSGDREASPLHF. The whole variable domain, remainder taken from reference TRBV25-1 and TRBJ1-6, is EADIYQTPRYLVIGTGKKITLECSQTMGHDKMYWYQQDPGMELHLIHYSYGVNSTEKGDLSSESTVSRIRTEHFPLTLESARPSHTSQYLCASSGDREASPLHFGNGTRLTVT.

The CDR3 spells CASSSSSGRPYEQYF. The CDR3 nucleotides read TGTGCCAGCAGTTCTTCTAGCGGGAGGCCCTACGAGCAGTACTTC. The chain employs TRBV6-6 and TRBJ2-7; 11 positions match TRBD2. This CDR3 contains 15 residues. Germline V CDR1 and CDR2: MNHNY, SVGAGI (reference sequence). Trimming at V came to 4 bases and at J to 2 bases, leaving 4 bases not matched to a gene.

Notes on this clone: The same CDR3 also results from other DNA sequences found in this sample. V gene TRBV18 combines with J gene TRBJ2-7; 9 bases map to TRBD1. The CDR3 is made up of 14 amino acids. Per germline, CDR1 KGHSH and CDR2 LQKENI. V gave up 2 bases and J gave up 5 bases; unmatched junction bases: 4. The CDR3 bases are TGTGCCAGCTCACCAGGGACAGGGAGGAACGAGCAGTACTTC. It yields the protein CASSPGTGRNEQYF.

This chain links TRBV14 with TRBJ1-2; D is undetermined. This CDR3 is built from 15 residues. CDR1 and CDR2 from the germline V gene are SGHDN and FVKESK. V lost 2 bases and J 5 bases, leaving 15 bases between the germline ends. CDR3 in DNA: TGTGCCAGCAGCCAAAGTTTGGGTGTTAGTTATGGCTACACCTTC. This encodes CASSQSLGVSYGYTF.